This TCR beta chain was sequenced in a study of cytomegalovirus exposure and HLA in healthy donors. V shed 5 bases and J shed 0 bases, with 11 bases lying between them. Germline V lookup: CDR1 SGHRS, CDR2 YFSETQ. There are 14 residues in the CDR3. TCRdb's table, derived via immunoSEQ multiplex PCR, lists solely in-frame clones and lacks some. The profile shows about 120,000 clones, approximately 87% of them singletons. The chain employs TRBV5-1 and TRBJ1-1; maybe TRBD1 (5 bases). The sequence was obtained from a woman aged 18-29 years in good health and CMV-seropositive. The sequenced material came from PBMCs. The CDR3: CASSIQEMNTEAFF. In nucleotides, the CDR3 is TGCGCCAGCAGTATACAGGAGATGAACACTGAAGCTTTCTTT.